The TCR beta chain under discussion was sequenced for a study of blood T cell repertoires in COVID-19. In the authors' methods: Using reference gene primer amplification, nucleated cell counts were estimated. Some clones are missing from TCRdb's copy, which holds only in-frame ones; the method was immunoSEQ multiplex PCR. The DNA was the basis for D and trimming; V, J and clone size are from that table. Among under 75,000 clones listed, approximately 79% were seen once. The V segment lost 10 bases and the J segment 3 bases; nucleotides outside the gene matches: 10. The CDR3 sequence is 15 residues long. The germline gives CDR1 LGHNT, CDR2 FRNRAP.

The clonotype comes from a woman in her sixties or seventies with acute or convalescent COVID-19. Sequenced sample: peripheral blood. The chain joins TRBV12-5 to TRBJ2-3; 10 positions agree with TRBD2. DNA of the CDR3: TGTGCTACCCGGCCCAGCGGGGGGGCTACAGATACGCAGTATTTT. It is translated as CATRPSGGATDTQYF.